Listed here are 22 T cell receptor beta chains from one sample, sequenced in a study of response to subunit inactivated influenza vaccine. Via MiXCR, TCRdb re-called the RT-PCR reads, giving one row per CDR3 protein. The sample has some 600,000 distinct CDR3 sequences, approximately 14% seen once; the top ten hold 7.5% to 8%. The sample in question was PBMCs from blood, obtained approximately 15 days before vaccination. The origin of the receptors is a middle-aged man who received an inactivated influenza vaccine.

This clonotype was seen a few times. The V call is TRBV5-5, the J call TRBJ2-3; D not resolved. CDR3 size: 17 residues. Germline lookup yields CDR1 SGHKS and CDR2 YYEKEE (reference sequence). The V gene lost 4 bases and the J gene lost 0 bases, with 18 bases spanning the gap. The CDR3 DNA reads as TGTGCCAGCAGCCGCATAAATAGCATACCGAGCACAGATACGCAGTATTTT. Translating gives CASSRINSIPSTDTQYF.

In its sample, this clonotype was seen a few times. V and J are TRBV20-1 and TRBJ2-3; TRBD2 is a possible D gene (5 bases). V was cut by 4 bases and J by 0 bases, with 11 bases left in between. Germline lookup yields CDR1 DFQATT and CDR2 SNEGSKA (reference sequence). The CDR3 sequence is 14 residues long. In nucleotides, the CDR3 is TGCAGTGCTATGAGGCGGGCGAGCACAGATACGCAGTATTTT. Translation gives CSAMRRASTDTQYF.

This clonotype came up once. The chain links TRBV20-1 to TRBJ2-3, with 13 bases that match TRBD2. Trimming cost V 6 bases and J 3 bases; bases outside gene matches: 9. The germline V gene encodes CDR1 DFQATT and CDR2 SNEGSKA (reference sequence). The CDR3 spans 16 residues. This CDR3 reads CSANPSGLAGTDTQYF. The CDR3 nucleotides are TGCAGTGCCAATCCTTCGGGACTAGCGGGGACAGATACGCAGTATTTT.

This clonotype was observed a single time. This rearrangement joins TRBV28 to TRBJ2-1; 7 bases fit TRBD1. V lost 4 bases and J lost 8; bases outside the gene matches: 5. Germline CDR1 is MDHEN and CDR2 is SYDVKM. CDR3 size: 13 residues. The CDR3, as DNA: TGTGCCAGCAGTTCGACAGGGCTCCATGAGCAGTTCTTC. It codes for CASSSTGLHEQFF.

In this sample, this clonotype turned up a few times. The chain has TRBV20-1 and TRBJ2-7, with TRBD2 matching 14 bases. The CDR3 is 14 amino acids. CDR1 DFQATT and CDR2 SNEGSKA come from the germline V gene (reference sequence). V was pared by 3 bases and J by 6 bases, with 4 bases of the junction left unmatched. CDR3 in DNA: TGCAGTGCTAGCCCGGGACTAGCGGGAGTCGAGCAGTACTTC. This codes for CSASPGLAGVEQYF.

V is TRBV4-3 and J is TRBJ2-7; D not certain. The CDR3 has 15 amino acids. The V and J ends lost 0 bases and 3 bases respectively, with 12 bases between them. Germline lookup yields CDR1 LGHNA and CDR2 YSLEER. The CDR3 loop is CASSQDLATGYEQYF. As DNA, the CDR3 is TGCGCCAGCAGCCAAGATCTGGCGACGGGCTACGAGCAGTACTTC.

The chain uses TRBV25-1 and TRBJ2-2; 8 bases fit TRBD2. J lost 8 bases, V lost 8 bases, and 7 bases had no gene match. CDR1 MGHDK and CDR2 SYGVNS come from the germline V gene. This CDR3 is 13 amino acids long. The DNA for the CDR3 is TGTGCCAGCGTCGGGGGGGCGCGTGGGGAGCTGTTTTTT. Translated: CASVGGARGELFF.

About this clonotype itself: The junction departs from germline at one end; a sequencing error may be responsible. This chain joins TRBV6-5 and TRBJ2-3; 13 bases map to TRBD2. The CDR3 covers 18 residues. Per germline, CDR1 MNHEY and CDR2 SVGAGI. The CDR3 protein is CASSYSLAGGGSTDTQNF. CDR3 DNA sequence: TGTGCCAGCAGTTACTCACTAGCGGGAGGGGGGAGCACAGATACGCAGAATTTT.

This clonotype was observed a handful of times. The chain joins TRBV29-1 to TRBJ2-5, with a weak D call TRBD2 (6 bases). V lost 1 base and J lost 7, with 16 bases in between. This CDR3 has 14 amino acids. Germline assignment: CDR1 SQVTM and CDR2 ANQGSEA. The CDR3 nucleotides read TGCAGCGTTGAAGGGGATACTAGCTTCGGGACCCAGTACTTC. Translating gives CSVEGDTSFGTQYF. Full variable domain (outside the CDR3, taken from reference TRBV29-1 and TRBJ2-5): SAVISQKPSRDICQRGTSLTIQCQVDSQVTMMFWYRQQPGQSLTLIATANQGSEATYESGFVIDKFPISRPNLTFSTLTVSNMSPEDSSIYLCSVEGDTSFGTQYFGPGTRLLVL.

The CDR3: CATSVDRNEQYF. The CDR3 DNA reads as TGTGCCACCAGCGTAGATAGGAACGAGCAGTACTTC. The chain has TRBV15 and TRBJ2-7; no clear D. The CDR3 totals 12 residues. V dropped 5 bases and J dropped 5 bases, with 10 bases sitting between them. Germline values: CDR1 LNHNV, CDR2 YYDKDF (reference sequence). The entire variable domain, with the rest obtained from reference TRBV15 and TRBJ2-7, is as follows: DAMVIQNPRYQVTQFGKPVTLSCSQTLNHNVMYWYQQKSSQAPKLLFHYYDKDFNNEADTPDNFQSRRPNTSFCFLDIRSPGLGDTAMYLCATSVDRNEQYFGPGTRLTVT.

The J gene is TRBJ1-2, the V gene TRBV10-3, with 8 bases identical to TRBD1. The CDR3 runs 16 residues. Trimming removed 2 bases from V and 3 bases from J; junction bases left unmatched: 8. Germline V gene data show CDR1 as ENHRY and CDR2 as SYGVKD. The CDR3 DNA reads as TGTGCCATCAGTGAGCCACTGACAGGGGAATACTATGGCTACACCTTC. Protein product: CAISEPLTGEYYGYTF.

This clonotype was picked up a small number of times. The chain is built from TRBV11-2 and TRBJ2-3; a possible D gene is TRBD2 (5 bases). V shed 6 bases and J shed 4 bases, with 14 bases lying between them. Germline V gene data show CDR1 as SGHAT and CDR2 as FQNNGV. The CDR3 consists of 14 residues. CDR3 sequence reads: CASRDGVRADTQYF. CDR3 coding DNA: TGTGCCAGCAGAGACGGGGTTAGGGCAGATACGCAGTATTTT.

This clonotype was counted between two and nine times. V and J are TRBV7-9 and TRBJ1-1; D is unclear. V gave up 4 bases and J gave up 8 bases, with 11 bases separating them. The length of the CDR3 is 12 residues. CDR1 is SEHNR, CDR2 FQNEAQ, per germline (reference sequence). CDR3 residues: CASSSDREEAFF. For the CDR3, the DNA is TGTGCCAGCAGCTCGGACCGGGAGGAAGCTTTCTTT.

This sequence joins TRBV23-1 and TRBJ2-5; no reliable D call. TRBV23-1 has ORF status, its function being uncertain. The CDR3 totals 15 residues. Trimming pared 1 base from V and 1 base from J, leaving 10 bases between. The CDR3 DNA reads as TGCGCCAGCAGTCAATATTTTCCGGGCCAAGAGACCCAGTACTTC. It yields the protein CASSQYFPGQETQYF.

This clonotype was counted only a few times. The V and J genes are TRBV9 and TRBJ2-5, with no clear D. In germline, CDR1 is SGDLS, CDR2 YYNGEE. The CDR3 spans 15 residues. V was shortened by 0 bases and J by 4 bases, with 13 bases between the two germline ends. CDR3 region: CASSVEGRPTETQYF. CDR3 DNA sequence: TGTGCCAGCAGCGTAGAGGGCAGACCGACAGAGACCCAGTACTTC. Full variable domain (missing parts from reference TRBV9 and TRBJ2-5): DSGVTQTPKHLITATGQRVTLRCSPRSGDLSVYWYQQSLDQGLQFLIQYYNGEERAKGNILERFSAQQFPDLHSELNLSSLELGDSALYFCASSVEGRPTETQYFGPGTRLLVL.

In its sample, this clonotype was seen a few times. This sequence joins TRBV29-1 and TRBJ2-7, with 8 bases aligning to TRBD1. Unmatched junction bases numbered 7, after V lost 7 bases and J lost 5 bases. The CDR3 length is 12 residues. CDR1 and CDR2 (germline): SQVTM, ANQGSEA. CDR3 protein: CSAAGGLHEQYF. For the CDR3, the DNA is TGCAGCGCCGCAGGGGGCCTACACGAGCAGTACTTC.

This chain joins TRBV28 and TRBJ1-6; the D is unclear. The CDR3 length is 14 residues. Germline V gives CDR1 MDHEN, CDR2 SYDVKM. Trimming stripped 11 bases from V and 5 bases from J, with 16 bases between. CDR3: CAAQRGINNSPLHF. DNA of the CDR3: TGTGCCGCGCAACGGGGAATCAATAATTCACCCCTCCACTTT.

The chain combines TRBV12-3 or TRBV12-4 with TRBJ1-2; 7 nucleotides agree with TRBD1. The J segment lost 7 bases and the V segment lost 6 bases, leaving 11 bases of the junction unmatched. The CDR3 sequence is 14 residues long. As DNA, the CDR3 is TGTGCCAGCAGGCAGGGGGGGGAGGGTCGTGGCTACACCTTC. Its translation: CASRQGGEGRGYTF.

This sequence joins TRBV12-3 or TRBV12-4 and TRBJ2-7; TRBD1 matches 7 bases. This CDR3 has 16 amino acids. V lost 6 bases and J lost 3; bases outside the gene matches: 14. CDR3 sequence: CASRSDRDRDLYEQYF. Here the CDR3 DNA reads TGTGCCAGCAGATCCGACCGAGACAGGGACCTCTACGAGCAGTACTTC.

This clonotype has a handful of counts. The rearrangement joins TRBV5-1 to TRBJ2-1; tentatively, D is TRBD1 (5 bases). Germline V CDR1 and CDR2: SGHRS, YFSETQ. Trimming cost V 0 bases and J 8 bases, with 12 bases left between them. The CDR3 covers 14 residues. This chain's CDR3 is CASSLGGRADEQFF. The CDR3 nucleotides are TGCGCCAGCAGCTTGGGTGGCAGGGCGGATGAGCAGTTCTTC.

The genes are TRBV11-2 and TRBJ2-5; 9 bases are a match to TRBD2. This CDR3 has 18 residues. The V segment lost 1 base and the J segment 5 bases; nucleotides outside the gene matches: 14. CDR1 is SGHAT, CDR2 FQNNGV, per germline. In DNA, the CDR3 is TGTGCCAGCAGCTTAGTTACTGGCGGGGGGGCCCTGGATGAGACCCAGTACTTC. It specifies CASSLVTGGGALDETQYF.

The chain links TRBV19 to TRBJ1-5; D gene uncertain. CDR3 length equals 12 residues. Between the trimmed V and J ends, which lost 3 bases and 7 bases, there was a span of 7 bases. Germline CDR1 and CDR2: LNHDA and SQIVND (reference sequence). CDR3 residues: CASSIGEQPQHF. The CDR3 region has the DNA TGTGCCAGTAGTATCGGGGAGCAGCCCCAGCATTTT.